These T cell receptor beta chains were read from a single sample in a study of blood T cell repertoires in COVID-19. Sequenced by immunoSEQ multiplex PCR; TCRdb stores in-frame clones only, minus some. The repertoire holds about 180,000 clones, with approximately 87% as singletons. Input material: peripheral blood. These TCRs come from a man in his 70s with active or convalescent COVID-19. The CDR3 runs from the conserved cysteine through the conserved F or W. Each record gives: CDR3 protein, CDR3 DNA, clone size, CDR3 length, V gene, J gene, D gene. The D gene is left open where the match is weak. A clone size is listed for some rows: how often the clone was seen (once, few, many), or a class if it is expanded.

CDR3aa: CASSPQGAKTEAFF; CDR3nt: TGCGCCAGCAGCCCACAGGGGGCGAAAACTGAAGCTTTCTTT; abundance: .; len: 14; v_gene: TRBV5-1; j_gene: TRBJ1-1; d_gene: TRBD1
CDR3aa: CASSPPGVDYEQYF; CDR3nt: TGTGCCAGCTCACCGCCAGGGGTAGACTACGAGCAGTACTTC; abundance: .; len: 14; v_gene: TRBV18; j_gene: TRBJ2-7; d_gene: .
CDR3aa: CASSFDRRDSPLHF; CDR3nt: TGTGCCAGCAGTTTCGACAGGCGAGATTCACCCCTCCACTTT; abundance: .; len: 14; v_gene: TRBV27; j_gene: TRBJ1-6; d_gene: .
CDR3aa: CASSPRVNEQYF; CDR3nt: TGTGCCAGCTCACCGAGAGTGAACGAGCAGTACTTC; abundance: few; len: 12; v_gene: TRBV18; j_gene: TRBJ2-7; d_gene: .
CDR3aa: CASRTTDSNTEAFF; CDR3nt: TGTGCCAGCAGAACCACAGATTCGAACACTGAAGCTTTCTTT; abundance: .; len: 14; v_gene: TRBV6-6; j_gene: TRBJ1-1; d_gene: .
CDR3aa: CSSTGGLGEAFF; CDR3nt: TGCAGCTCTACGGGGGGGCTGGGTGAAGCTTTCTTT; abundance: .; len: 12; v_gene: TRBV29-1; j_gene: TRBJ1-1; d_gene: .
CDR3aa: CASSPRQGTGETQYF; CDR3nt: TGTGCCAGCTCACCTAGACAGGGGACGGGGGAGACCCAGTACTTC; abundance: .; len: 15; v_gene: TRBV18; j_gene: TRBJ2-5; d_gene: TRBD1
CDR3aa: CASSVAQQETQYF; CDR3nt: TGTGCCAGCAGCGTAGCCCAGCAAGAGACCCAGTACTTC; abundance: .; len: 13; v_gene: TRBV9; j_gene: TRBJ2-5; d_gene: .
CDR3aa: CASRAGTSPYEQYF; CDR3nt: TGTGCCAGCAGGGCCGGGACTTCCCCCTACGAGCAGTACTTC; abundance: .; len: 14; v_gene: TRBV7-9; j_gene: TRBJ2-7; d_gene: .
CDR3aa: CASSVGTEDFSNQPQHF; CDR3nt: TGCGCCAGCAGCGTGGGGACAGAAGATTTTAGCAATCAGCCCCAGCATTTT; abundance: .; len: 17; v_gene: TRBV5-1; j_gene: TRBJ1-5; d_gene: TRBD1
CDR3aa: CASRTGTANTEAFF; CDR3nt: TGTGCCAGCAGAACCGGGACAGCGAACACTGAAGCTTTCTTT; abundance: .; len: 14; v_gene: TRBV27; j_gene: TRBJ1-1; d_gene: TRBD1
CDR3aa: CASSLGGRGALGQETQYF; CDR3nt: TGTGCCAGCAGCTTGGGCGGACGGGGGGCGCTGGGGCAAGAGACCCAGTACTTC; abundance: .; len: 18; v_gene: TRBV7-2; j_gene: TRBJ2-5; d_gene: .
CDR3aa: CASSPRTVMNTEAFF; CDR3nt: TGTGCCAGCAGCCCTCGGACAGTCATGAACACTGAAGCTTTCTTT; abundance: .; len: 15; v_gene: TRBV28; j_gene: TRBJ1-1; d_gene: .
CDR3aa: CATSRDTWASGRRAREQYF; CDR3nt: TGTGCCACCAGCAGAGATACCTGGGCTAGCGGGAGAAGAGCTAGAGAGCAGTACTTC; abundance: .; len: 19; v_gene: TRBV15; j_gene: TRBJ2-7; d_gene: TRBD2
CDR3aa: CASSRQENTEAFF; CDR3nt: TGTGCCAGCAGTCGACAGGAGAACACTGAAGCTTTCTTT; abundance: .; len: 13; v_gene: TRBV12-3/TRBV12-4; j_gene: TRBJ1-1; d_gene: .
CDR3aa: CASSPGMNTEAFF; CDR3nt: TGTGCCAGCAGCCCCGGGATGAACACTGAAGCTTTCTTT; abundance: .; len: 13; v_gene: TRBV7-6; j_gene: TRBJ1-1; d_gene: .
CDR3aa: CASSLGLAGRSYNEQFF; CDR3nt: TGTGCCAGCAGTTTAGGTCTAGCGGGACGCTCCTACAATGAGCAGTTCTTC; abundance: .; len: 17; v_gene: TRBV27; j_gene: TRBJ2-1; d_gene: TRBD2
CDR3aa: CASSRLAGPYEQYF; CDR3nt: TGTGCCAGCAGCCGACTAGCGGGCCCCTACGAGCAGTACTTC; abundance: .; len: 14; v_gene: TRBV27; j_gene: TRBJ2-7; d_gene: TRBD2
CDR3aa: CASSLRGYEQYF; CDR3nt: TGTGCCAGCAGCCTCCGGGGCTACGAGCAGTACTTC; abundance: .; len: 12; v_gene: TRBV28; j_gene: TRBJ2-7; d_gene: .
CDR3aa: CASSRSPGQGVGNTIYF; CDR3nt: TGTGCCAGCAGCCGCTCACCGGGACAGGGGGTTGGAAACACCATATATTTT; abundance: .; len: 17; v_gene: TRBV11-2; j_gene: TRBJ1-3; d_gene: TRBD1
CDR3aa: CASSPGRGTDTEAFF; CDR3nt: TGTGCCAGCAGCCCCGGACGGGGGACAGACACTGAAGCTTTCTTT; abundance: .; len: 15; v_gene: TRBV7-3; j_gene: TRBJ1-1; d_gene: TRBD1
CDR3aa: CASSLAGQPQHF; CDR3nt: TGTGCCAGCAGTTTAGCAGGGCAGCCCCAGCATTTT; abundance: .; len: 12; v_gene: TRBV28; j_gene: TRBJ1-5; d_gene: .
CDR3aa: CASSVALDPSGYTF; CDR3nt: TGTGCCAGCAGCGTAGCTCTAGACCCTAGTGGCTACACCTTC; abundance: once; len: 14; v_gene: TRBV9; j_gene: TRBJ1-2; d_gene: .
CDR3aa: CASSFPGRPDTQYF; CDR3nt: TGTGCCAGCAGCTTCCCAGGGAGGCCAGATACGCAGTATTTT; abundance: once; len: 14; v_gene: TRBV7-2; j_gene: TRBJ2-3; d_gene: .
CDR3aa: CASSSRDRANSPLHF; CDR3nt: TGTGCCAGCAGCTCTCGGGACAGGGCCAATTCACCCCTCCACTTT; abundance: .; len: 15; v_gene: TRBV3-1/TRBV3-2; j_gene: TRBJ1-6; d_gene: TRBD1
CDR3aa: CASSAWGLAGSDTQYF; CDR3nt: TGTGCCAGCAGCGCCTGGGGACTAGCGGGGTCAGATACGCAGTATTTT; abundance: .; len: 16; v_gene: TRBV7-2; j_gene: TRBJ2-3; d_gene: TRBD2
CDR3aa: CASSYSHRAGYTF; CDR3nt: TGTGCCAGCAGTTACTCGCACAGGGCTGGCTACACCTTC; abundance: .; len: 13; v_gene: TRBV6-6; j_gene: TRBJ1-2; d_gene: .
CDR3aa: CASSLSVEDNEQFF; CDR3nt: TGCGCCAGCAGCTTGTCGGTGGAGGACAATGAGCAGTTCTTC; abundance: .; len: 14; v_gene: TRBV5-1; j_gene: TRBJ2-1; d_gene: .
CDR3aa: CASSRRDRRTYEQYF; CDR3nt: TGTGCCAGCAGCCGCCGGGACAGGCGCACCTACGAGCAGTACTTC; abundance: .; len: 15; v_gene: TRBV6-5; j_gene: TRBJ2-7; d_gene: TRBD1
CDR3aa: CASSLTTRNEQYF; CDR3nt: TGTGCCAGCAGCTTAACGACTCGGAACGAGCAGTACTTC; abundance: .; len: 13; v_gene: TRBV6-5; j_gene: TRBJ2-7; d_gene: .
CDR3aa: CASSRDRLAYEQYF; CDR3nt: TGCGCCAGCAGCCGGGACAGGTTAGCCTACGAGCAGTACTTC; abundance: few; len: 14; v_gene: TRBV4-1; j_gene: TRBJ2-7; d_gene: TRBD1
CDR3aa: CASSITTGQDRAFF; CDR3nt: TGTGCCAGTAGTATTACGACAGGGCAAGATCGAGCTTTCTTT; abundance: .; len: 14; v_gene: TRBV19; j_gene: TRBJ1-1; d_gene: TRBD1
CDR3aa: CASSPPGGDAFF; CDR3nt: TGTGCCAGCAGCCCCCCGGGGGGAGACGCTTTCTTT; abundance: once; len: 12; v_gene: TRBV11-2; j_gene: TRBJ1-1; d_gene: .
CDR3aa: CASSLGGGRGEAFF; CDR3nt: TGTGCCAGCAGTTTAGGAGGGGGCAGGGGCGAAGCTTTCTTT; abundance: .; len: 14; v_gene: TRBV28; j_gene: TRBJ1-1; d_gene: TRBD1
CDR3aa: CASSADGQTYEQYF; CDR3nt: TGCGCCAGCAGCGCGGACGGACAAACCTACGAGCAGTACTTC; abundance: .; len: 14; v_gene: TRBV5-1; j_gene: TRBJ2-7; d_gene: .
CDR3aa: CATATGAPSNQPQHF; CDR3nt: TGTGCCACCGCAACAGGGGCACCGAGCAATCAGCCCCAGCATTTT; abundance: .; len: 15; v_gene: TRBV19; j_gene: TRBJ1-5; d_gene: TRBD1